These 4 T cell receptor beta chains were all obtained from the same sample, sequenced in a study of shared clonotypes between healthy human individuals. The table came from immunoSEQ multiplex PCR; TCRdb's copy has only in-frame clones and leaves some out. The data hold about 2.1 million clones, with 93% observed a single time. CD45RO-negative CD8 cells positively selected for CCR7 made up the naive population, which excluded terminally differentiated effector memory CD45RA+ cells. Sequencing was carried out using naive CD8+ T cells from PBMCs. All receptors derive from a man younger than 30 in good health. Some clones in this sample may be carry-over from other donors' samples.

This rearrangement joins TRBV9 to TRBJ2-7, with 7 bases fitting TRBD2. V lost 7 bases and J lost 6; bases outside the gene matches: 7. The CDR3 covers 12 residues. Per germline, CDR1 SGDLS and CDR2 YYNGEE. This chain's CDR3 is CASSRGVSEQYF. The CDR3 DNA sequence: TGTGCCAGCTCCCGGGGGGTAAGCGAGCAGTACTTC. The complete variable domain, with remaining parts taken from reference TRBV9 and TRBJ2-7, reads DSGVTQTPKHLITATGQRVTLRCSPRSGDLSVYWYQQSLDQGLQFLIQYYNGEERAKGNILERFSAQQFPDLHSELNLSSLELGDSALYFCASSRGVSEQYFGPGTRLTVT.

The chain carries TRBV5-4 and TRBJ1-3, with a possible D match to TRBD1 (5 bases). This CDR3 has 12 amino acids. V lost 4 bases, J lost 4 bases, and 6 bases lay in between. CDR1 and CDR2 from the germline V gene are SGHNT and YYREEE (reference sequence). The CDR3 is CASSPGGNTIYF. CDR3 coding DNA: TGTGCCAGCAGCCCAGGGGGAAACACCATATATTTT.

This clone was seen just once. The chain carries TRBV2 and TRBJ2-7; TRBD1 matches at 9 bases. The germline gives CDR1 SNHLY, CDR2 FYNNEI. V shed 4 bases and J 5 bases; nucleotides not matched to a gene: 9. CDR3 size: 15 residues. CDR3 nucleotides: TGTGCCAGCAGTGGGACGGGACAGGGCTTCGACGAGCAGTACTTC. It yields the protein CASSGTGQGFDEQYF.

This chain links TRBV5-1 with TRBJ1-1; 7 nucleotides agree with TRBD1. The CDR3 extends over 18 amino acids. Germline V gives CDR1 SGHRS, CDR2 YFSETQ. V gave up 4 bases and J gave up 0 bases; unmatched junction bases: 15. The DNA for the CDR3 is TGCGCCAGCAGCGAAGGACAGGATAAACGGTTTATGAACACTGAAGCTTTCTTT. As protein: CASSEGQDKRFMNTEAFF.